This T cell receptor (beta chain) was identified in a study of cytomegalovirus exposure and HLA in healthy donors. Study outcomes and limitations: Diagnosis of cytomegalovirus status made by the classifier reportedly showed high specificity and sensitivity. The study designated 160 or so TCR beta chains cytomegalovirus-associated.

Donors were drawn from the approximately 110-subject validation cohort, separate from the approximately 620-subject first cohort. V lost 1 base and J lost 3, with 6 bases in between. Germline CDR1 and CDR2: MDHEN and SYDVKM. This CDR3 contains 14 residues. The table came from immunoSEQ multiplex PCR; TCRdb's copy has only in-frame clones and leaves some out. The sample carries hundreds of thousands of clones, 70% to 90% recorded once. On this clone itself: The antigen is not known.

This receptor was identified in a woman between 18 and 29 years old in good health and CMV-seronegative. Sequencing was done on a sample of PBMCs. The chain joins TRBV28 to TRBJ2-2; no definite D call. The CDR3 DNA reads TGTGCCAGCAGTTTATCCGGGTACACCGGGGAGCTGTTTTTT. Translation gives CASSLSGYTGELFF. The full variable domain, its missing parts supplied by reference TRBV28 and TRBJ2-2, is DVKVTQSSRYLVKRTGEKVFLECVQDMDHENMFWYRQDPGLGLRLIYFSYDVKMKEKGDIPEGYSVSREKKERFSLILESASTNQTSMYLCASSLSGYTGELFFGEGSRLTVL.